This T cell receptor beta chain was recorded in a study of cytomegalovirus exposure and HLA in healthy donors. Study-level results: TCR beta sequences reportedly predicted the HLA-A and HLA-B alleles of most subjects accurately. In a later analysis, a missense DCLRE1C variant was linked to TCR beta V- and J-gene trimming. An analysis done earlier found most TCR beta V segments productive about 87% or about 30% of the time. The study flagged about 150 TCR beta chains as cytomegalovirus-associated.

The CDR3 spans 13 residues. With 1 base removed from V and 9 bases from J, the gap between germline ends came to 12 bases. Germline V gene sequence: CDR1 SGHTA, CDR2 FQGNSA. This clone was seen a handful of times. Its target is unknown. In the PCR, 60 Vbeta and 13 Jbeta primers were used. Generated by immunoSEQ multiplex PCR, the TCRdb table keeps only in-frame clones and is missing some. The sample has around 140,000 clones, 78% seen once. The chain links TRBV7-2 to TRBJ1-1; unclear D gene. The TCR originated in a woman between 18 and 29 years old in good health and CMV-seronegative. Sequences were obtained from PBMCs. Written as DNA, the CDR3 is TGTGCCAGCAGCTTAGATGGAGGGAGCAAAGCTTTCTTT. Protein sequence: CASSLDGGSKAFF.